This T cell receptor beta chain was identified during a study of response to subunit inactivated influenza vaccine. TCRdb fed the RT-PCR reads into MiXCR, producing one record per CDR3 protein. The table records 500,000 or so distinct CDR3 sequences, 16% of them present only once. This CDR3 contains 11 residues. V was pared by 7 bases and J by 5 bases, with 8 bases between. The germline V gene encodes CDR1 MNHNY and CDR2 SVGAGI (reference sequence). Regarding this clonotype: The target antigen is unknown.

Overall study findings and caveats: Only a handful of new T cells, the authors suggested, are recruited with each seasonal influenza vaccination.

The rearrangement links TRBV6-6 to TRBJ1-1; D unresolved. The sequence derives from a man in his fifties or sixties who received an inactivated influenza vaccine. The source material was CD4+ T cells sorted from PBMCs, sampled less than 30 months after vaccination. CDR3 sequence: CASTVGTEAFF. The CDR3 DNA is TGTGCCAGCACCGTAGGGACTGAAGCTTTCTTT.